These 17 T cell receptor beta chains were all obtained from the same sample, sequenced in a study of T cells in Graves' hyperthyroidism and ophthalmopathy. Regions amplified from RNA transcripts were the TCR beta CDR3 regions. Initially, a first-round RT-PCR of the TCR CDR3 employed the HTBI primer set. TCRdb recomputed calls from the multiplex PCR reads with MiXCR, one row per CDR3 protein. The data contain approximately 740,000 distinct CDR3 sequences, roughly 15% of them singletons. The material sequenced was blood. The receptors were gathered from a woman between 18 and 29 years old with Graves' hyperthyroidism.

The sample holds a few counts of this clonotype. This may be a read error, as it is one base from a much larger clone. V and J are TRBV3-1 and TRBJ2-1, with D possibly matching TRBD2 (6 bases). This CDR3 is 13 amino acids long. Germline V lookup: CDR1 LGHDT, CDR2 YNNKEL (reference sequence). CDR3 loop: CASSQVGGNEQLF. CDR3 coding DNA: TGTGCCAGCAGCCAAGTGGGGGGAAATGAGCAGCTCTTC.

This clonotype was seen a handful of times. The chain recombines TRBV29-1 with TRBJ2-5; D not certain. Germline V lookup: CDR1 SQVTM, CDR2 ANQGSEA. The CDR3 sequence is 13 residues long. V was trimmed by 3 bases and J by 5 bases, leaving 13 bases between them. The CDR3 here is CSVDPGIKETQYF. The DNA for the CDR3 is TGCAGCGTTGACCCGGGCATAAAGGAGACCCAGTACTTC.

The chain has TRBV12-3 or TRBV12-4 and TRBJ1-6; 10 bases are shared with TRBD1. Trimming took 8 bases from V and 8 from J; bases not matched to a gene: 3. The CDR3 is 13 amino acids. In nucleotides, the CDR3 is TGTGCCAGCTTAGACAGGGGGCATTCACCCCTCCACTTT. Translated: CASLDRGHSPLHF.

This clonotype was counted many times. This chain connects TRBV7-2 to TRBJ2-2; TRBD2 agrees at 12 bases. The CDR3 has 15 amino acids. V trimming: 1 base; J trimming: 9 bases; junction bases outside the gene matches: 3. In germline, CDR1 is SGHTA, CDR2 FQGNSA. The CDR3 sequence: CASSLGLAGVRELFF. The CDR3 DNA follows: TGTGCCAGCAGCTTAGGACTAGCGGGAGTAAGGGAGCTGTTTTTT.

The rearrangement links TRBV3-1 to TRBJ2-1, with 8 nucleotides matching TRBD2. V shed 1 base, J shed 1 base, and the junction held 6 bases outside the gene matches. The CDR3 loop spans 17 amino acids. CDR1 is LGHDT, CDR2 YNNKEL, per germline (reference sequence). The CDR3 region has the DNA TGTGCCAGCAGCCAAGGAGGGACTAGATTATCCTACAATGAGCAGTTCTTC. Protein product: CASSQGGTRLSYNEQFF.

The chain couples TRBV4-1 to TRBJ1-1, with D tentatively TRBD1 (6 bases). Trimming pared 1 base from V and 4 bases from J, leaving 22 bases between. CDR3 length: 18 amino acids. Germline V gene data show CDR1 as MGHRA and CDR2 as YSYEKL. CDR3 coding DNA: TGCGCCAGCAGCCAAGTCGAAAGACAGGCGCAGGGGAGCACTGAAGCTTTCTTT. This translates into CASSQVERQAQGSTEAFF.

This clonotype was observed a handful of times. The chain links TRBV28 to TRBJ1-2; possible D gene TRBD1, 5 bases. The CDR3 extends over 11 amino acids. From germline, CDR1 is MDHEN and CDR2 SYDVKM. Trimming removed 7 bases at V and 7 bases at J, with 10 bases between. CDR3 nucleotides: TGTGCCAGCACTTACGGGGGTGGCTACACCTTC. Protein sequence: CASTYGGGYTF.

DNA for the CDR3: TGTGCCAGCAGTTACCTAAGCGGGAGCCCGAACGAGCAGTACTTC. As protein: CASSYLSGSPNEQYF. The genes are TRBV6-5 and TRBJ2-7; 8 bases agree with TRBD2. There are 15 residues in the CDR3. J gave up 5 bases and V 2 bases, and 8 bases lay outside the gene matches. Germline CDR1 reads MNHEY; CDR2 reads SVGAGI.

This clonotype was seen at least ten times. The chain couples TRBV13 to TRBJ1-6, with D possibly being TRBD1 (6 bases). The CDR3 loop spans 16 amino acids. Trimming took off 2 bases at V and 7 bases at J, with 15 bases between the two ends. Per germline, CDR1 PRHDT and CDR2 FYEKMQ (reference sequence). CDR3 sequence reads: CASSLNTGTWNSPLHF. In DNA form, the CDR3 reads TGTGCCAGCAGCTTAAATACCGGGACATGGAATTCACCCCTCCACTTT.

V gene TRBV19 combines with J gene TRBJ1-4, with 9 bases fitting TRBD1. The V and J ends lost 5 bases and 8 bases, in that order; junction bases with no gene match: 12. The germline CDR1 and CDR2 sequences are LNHDA and SQIVND (reference sequence). The CDR3 sequence is 16 residues long. CDR3 coding DNA: TGTGCCAGTAGTTCACCCAACAGGGGGCGCCGAGAAAAACTGTTTTTT. This sequence encodes CASSSPNRGRREKLFF.

This chain joins TRBV2 and TRBJ1-5; D ambiguous. Germline V gene data show CDR1 as SNHLY and CDR2 as FYNNEI. Trimming shortened V by 8 bases and J by 6 bases, and 11 bases separated the two germline ends. CDR3 length: 12 amino acids. CDR3 DNA: TGTGCCAGCTCCCGGTCGGCTCAGCCCCAGCATTTT. Translating it yields CASSRSAQPQHF.

The sample holds many counts of this clonotype. The J gene is TRBJ2-7, the V gene TRBV6-2 or TRBV6-3; unclear D gene. CDR3 length equals 12 residues. V lost 6 bases, J lost 7 bases, and 13 bases lay in between. Germline CDR1 is MNHEY and CDR2 is SVGEGT. Written as DNA, the CDR3 is TGTGCCAGCAGAAGAGCCCACGGGGAGCAGTACTTC. Translation: CASRRAHGEQYF.

This clonotype was picked up a small number of times. The chain couples TRBV7-3 to TRBJ2-3, with D perhaps matching TRBD2 (6 bases). From germline, CDR1 is SGHTA and CDR2 FQGTGA. The CDR3 sequence is 13 residues long. Trimming pared 5 bases from V and 5 bases from J, leaving 11 bases between. Here the CDR3 reads CASSPGLQDTQYF. In DNA form, the CDR3 reads TGTGCCAGCAGCCCGGGACTTCAAGATACGCAGTATTTT. The full variable domain, with the rest looked up from reference TRBV7-3 and TRBJ2-3, is GAGVSQTPSNKVTEKGKYVELRCDPISGHTALYWYRQSLGQGPEFLIYFQGTGAADDSGLPNDRFFAVRPEGSVSTLKIQRTERGDSAVYLCASSPGLQDTQYFGPGTRLTVL.

This clonotype was seen repeatedly, ten times or more. This rearrangement joins TRBV27 to TRBJ2-7, with D possibly TRBD2 on 5 matching bases. Trimming removed 6 bases from V and 5 bases from J, with 14 bases in between. Germline CDR1 is MNHEY and CDR2 is SMNVEV (reference sequence). CDR3 length: 13 residues. The CDR3 DNA follows: TGTGCCAGCAGCCCCCGCGAGGGAAACGAGCAGTACTTC. Its protein product is CASSPREGNEQYF.

The chain joins TRBV13 to TRBJ2-4; 13 nucleotides align to TRBD2. The CDR3 totals 17 residues. Germline-derived CDR1 and CDR2 are PRHDT and FYEKMQ (reference sequence). V gave up 4 bases and J gave up 0 bases; unmatched junction bases: 3. Written as DNA, the CDR3 is TGTGCCAGCAGCTCTCGACTAGCGGGGGGAGCCAAAAACATTCAGTACTTC. The encoded protein is CASSSRLAGGAKNIQYF.

This clonotype was seen more than once but under ten times. This CDR3 reads CASSRSRADTGELFF. CDR3 sequence (DNA): TGTGCCAGCAGCCGGTCAAGAGCGGACACCGGGGAGCTGTTTTTT. The chain recombines TRBV3-1 with TRBJ2-2, with D possibly being TRBD2 (5 bases). The CDR3 is made up of 15 amino acids. Germline V gives CDR1 LGHDT, CDR2 YNNKEL (reference sequence). Trimming shortened V by 4 bases and J by 3 bases, and 12 bases separated the two germline ends.

This clonotype has ten or more counts. The gene calls are TRBV13 and TRBJ1-1; no clear D gene. The CDR3 runs 13 residues. V was pared by 4 bases and J by 10 bases, with 16 bases between. Germline V gene lookup returns CDR1 PRHDT and CDR2 FYEKMQ (reference sequence). The DNA of the CDR3 is TGTGCCAGCAGCTCCGAGGGCGGGGAAGGAGCTTTCTTT. Its translation: CASSSEGGEGAFF.